This T cell receptor (beta chain) was recovered during a study of beta chain features in type 1 diabetes. The CDR3 is 16 residues long. Trimming shortened V by 4 bases and J by 0 bases, and 13 bases separated the two germline ends. CDR1 SGHTA and CDR2 FQGNSA come from the germline V gene. Details on this clone: Its antigen remains unidentified.

Study-wide findings and caveats: Among type 1 diabetes patients, VDJ junctions had fewer insertions and more deletions. Although PCR might favor shorter templates, it would do so equally in patients and controls.

The isolated RNA, all of it, was reverse transcribed, so expressed TCRB transcripts were what got sequenced. Sequencing was performed with immunoSEQ multiplex PCR; in TCRdb, only in-frame clones are kept and a portion is missing. The sample comprises under 900,000 clones, 15% to 20% of which are singletons, and around 0.02% rests with the top ten. The TCR sequence derives from a woman between 18 and 30 years old in good health. The sequencing sample was made of naive CD4+ T cells from blood. This chain links TRBV7-2 with TRBJ2-1; possible D gene TRBD2, 5 bases. In nucleotides, the CDR3 is TGTGCCAGCAGCTGGGAGTACATTTCCTCCTACAATGAGCAGTTCTTC. Protein product: CASSWEYISSYNEQFF.